The present TCR beta chain was sequenced within a study of blood T cell repertoires in COVID-19. Study details: Whether acute or convalescent, the COVID-19 samples came from the United States, Italy and Spain. From T cells, B-cell-depleted T cells, or PBMCs came the material, which was cDNA or gDNA.

The trim removed 3 bases at V and 9 bases at J, leaving 14 bases unmatched. Germline loops: CDR1 MNHNS, CDR2 SASEGT. The CDR3 contains 17 residues. Patients of the Seattle cohort, enrolled during active infection, were followed longitudinally. This clone came up a few times. In the source study's methods: Nucleated cell counts were estimated from reference gene primer amplification. Repertoires were generated with immunoSEQ multiplex PCR, while TCRdb's copy carries only in-frame clones and drops some. V, J and clone size were drawn from that table, and D and trimming were deduced from the DNA. The sample consists of approximately 260,000 clones, around nine tenths of them appearing once.

This receptor was identified in a woman in her seventies with COVID-19, enrolled during active disease. Material for sequencing was peripheral blood. The chain joins TRBV6-1 to TRBJ1-6; TRBD1 aligns across 7 bases. CDR3 coding DNA: TGTGCCAGCAGTGAGTCGGTCGTCCCGGGACAGATTTCACCCCTCCACTTT. The encoded protein is CASSESVVPGQISPLHF.